The rows below give T cell receptor beta chains drawn from one sample of a study of shared clonotypes between healthy human individuals. Using immunoSEQ multiplex PCR, the repertoire was profiled, and TCRdb retains in-frame clones only, with some absent. The sample yields approximately 590,000 clones, roughly 95% seen once. The sample was naive CD8+ T cells sorted from blood. These receptors all come from a woman aged 25 to 39 in good health. The CDR3 runs from the conserved cysteine through the conserved F or W. The D gene is left open where the match is weak.

v_call	j_call	d_call	cdr3_aa
TRBV6-5	TRBJ1-1	-	CASSPGNTEAFF
TRBV5-6	TRBJ1-4	-	CASSLGGLEKLFF
TRBV9	TRBJ2-1	TRBD2	CASSVGWGRTSGTIALNEQFF
TRBV28	TRBJ1-5	-	CASSITPRQVLAYSNQPQHF
TRBV28	TRBJ2-7	-	CASSLSNYEQYF
TRBV5-4	TRBJ2-5	TRBD1	CASSLRDRVLGETQYF
TRBV14	TRBJ2-3	-	CASSQELTDTQYF
TRBV6-5	TRBJ1-2	-	CASTPGRGSYGYTF
TRBV4-1	-	-	CASSQVLQGGNYEQYF
TRBV19	TRBJ1-1	TRBD1	CASRPTTGKYTEAFF
TRBV6-1	TRBJ2-2	TRBD1	CASSEGRTGNTGELFF
TRBV9	TRBJ1-1	-	CASSVGGRTEAFF
TRBV29-1	TRBJ2-2	-	CSVENSNTGELFF
TRBV28	TRBJ2-5	-	CASSFTGGAETQYF
TRBV11-2	TRBJ2-5	-	CASSSAAQQETQYF
TRBV28	TRBJ2-7	TRBD2	CASSDLTSGYEQYF
TRBV29-1	TRBJ2-7	-	CSVESRGEQYF
TRBV19	TRBJ1-2	-	CASSIEFGRTYGYTF
TRBV14	TRBJ1-4	-	CASSSQYRQTGDEKLFF
TRBV28	TRBJ2-1	TRBD1	CASNGARDRGINEQFF
TRBV5-1	TRBJ1-2	-	CASSLAGLGDLTNYGYTF
TRBV20-1	TRBJ2-7	-	CSASVSSEQYF
TRBV9	TRBJ2-2	-	CASSGQESGELFF
TRBV5-4	TRBJ1-1	-	CASSLAKTEAFF
TRBV7-6	TRBJ2-7	-	CASSLGGASYEQYF
TRBV9	TRBJ2-1	-	CASSVVRDPGYEQFF
TRBV23-1	TRBJ2-7	-	CASSQSRDNEQYF
TRBV6-6	TRBJ2-5	TRBD1	CASRAGGAETQYF
TRBV9	TRBJ2-2	-	CASMEGGDTGELFF
TRBV2	TRBJ1-3	-	CANTQGSGNTIYF
TRBV4-1	TRBJ2-7	-	CASSQGNKGAYEQYF
TRBV10-3	TRBJ2-1	-	CAISELTDDNEQFF
TRBV28	TRBJ2-1	-	CASRPLSHTYNEQFF
TRBV29-1	TRBJ1-1	-	CSVVGIEAFF
TRBV5-6	TRBJ1-5	-	CASSLGASNQPQHF
TRBV2	TRBJ1-5	-	CASSEGAGVNQPQHF
TRBV5-6	TRBJ2-7	TRBD2	CASSFPPPTSGSSYEQYF